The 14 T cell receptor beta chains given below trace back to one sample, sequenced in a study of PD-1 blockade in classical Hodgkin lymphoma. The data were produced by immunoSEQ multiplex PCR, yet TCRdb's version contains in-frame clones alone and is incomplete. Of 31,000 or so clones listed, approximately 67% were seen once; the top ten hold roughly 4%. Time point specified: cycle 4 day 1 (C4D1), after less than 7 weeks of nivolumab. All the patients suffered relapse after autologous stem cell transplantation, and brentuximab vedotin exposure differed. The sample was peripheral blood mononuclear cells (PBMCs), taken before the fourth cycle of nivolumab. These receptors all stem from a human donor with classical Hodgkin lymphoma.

The CDR3 loop reads CASSISRTGQETQYF. The CDR3 DNA sequence: TGTGCCAGTAGTATTTCGCGGACAGGGCAAGAGACCCAGTACTTC. The V gene is TRBV19, the J gene TRBJ2-5; the match to TRBD1 covers 8 bases. The germline CDR1 and CDR2 sequences are LNHDA and SQIVND (reference sequence). The CDR3 runs 15 residues. With 3 bases clipped from V and 2 bases from J, the junction kept 5 bases outside the gene matches. Together with reference TRBV19 and TRBJ2-5, the CDR3 gives the full variable domain: DGGITQSPKYLFRKEGQNVTLSCEQNLNHDAMYWYRQDPGQGLRLIYYSQIVNDFQKGDIAEGYSVSREKKESFPLTVTSAQKNPTAFYLCASSISRTGQETQYFGPGTRLLVL.

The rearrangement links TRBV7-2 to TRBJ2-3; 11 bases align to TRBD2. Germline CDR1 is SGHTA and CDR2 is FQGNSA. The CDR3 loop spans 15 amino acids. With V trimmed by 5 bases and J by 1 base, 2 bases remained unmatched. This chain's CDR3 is CASSRGLAGTDTQYF. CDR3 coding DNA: TGTGCCAGCAGCCGGGGACTAGCGGGCACAGATACGCAGTATTTT.

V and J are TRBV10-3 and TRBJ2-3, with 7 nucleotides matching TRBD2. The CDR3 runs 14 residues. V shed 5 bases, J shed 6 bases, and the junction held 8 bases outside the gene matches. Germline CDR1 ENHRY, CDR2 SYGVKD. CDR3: CAISQIGTTDTQYF. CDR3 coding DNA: TGTGCCATCAGTCAAATAGGGACTACGGATACGCAGTATTTT.

The CDR3: CASRPTSGGSGTDTQYF. CDR3 sequence (DNA): TGTGCCAGCAGACCAACGTCCGGAGGGAGTGGCACAGATACGCAGTATTTT. The chain couples TRBV4-2 to TRBJ2-3; D may be TRBD2 (6 bases). This CDR3 is built from 17 residues. The ends were cut back, 6 bases at V and 1 base at J, with 20 bases in the middle. Germline V gives CDR1 LGHNA, CDR2 YNFKEQ.

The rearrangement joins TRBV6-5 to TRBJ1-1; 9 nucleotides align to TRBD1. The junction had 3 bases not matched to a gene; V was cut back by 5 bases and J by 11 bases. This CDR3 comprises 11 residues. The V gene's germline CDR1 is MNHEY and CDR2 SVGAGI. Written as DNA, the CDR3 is TGTGCCAGCAGTCCCGGACAGGGGGCTTTCTTT. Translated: CASSPGQGAFF.

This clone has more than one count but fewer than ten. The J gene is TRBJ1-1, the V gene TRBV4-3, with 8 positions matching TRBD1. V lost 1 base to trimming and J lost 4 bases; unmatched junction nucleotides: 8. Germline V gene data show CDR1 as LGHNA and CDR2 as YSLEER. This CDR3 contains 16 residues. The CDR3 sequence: CASSQGLTGVVTEAFF. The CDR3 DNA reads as TGCGCCAGCAGCCAAGGGCTGACAGGGGTAGTCACTGAAGCTTTCTTT.

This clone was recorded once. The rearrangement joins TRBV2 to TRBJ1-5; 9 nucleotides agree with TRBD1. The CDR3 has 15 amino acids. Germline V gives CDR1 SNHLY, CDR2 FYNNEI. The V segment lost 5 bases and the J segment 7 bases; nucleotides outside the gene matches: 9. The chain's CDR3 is CASSTGTGPPQPQHF. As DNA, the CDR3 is TGTGCCAGCAGTACCGGGACAGGGCCTCCCCAGCCCCAGCATTTT.

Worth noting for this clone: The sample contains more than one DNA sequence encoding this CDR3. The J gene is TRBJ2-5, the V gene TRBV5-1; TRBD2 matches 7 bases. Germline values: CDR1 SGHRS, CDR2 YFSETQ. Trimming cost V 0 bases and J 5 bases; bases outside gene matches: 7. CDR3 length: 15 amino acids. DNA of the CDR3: TGCGCCAGCAGCTTGGGCGGGGGTGCGATGGAGACCCAGTACTTC. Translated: CASSLGGGAMETQYF.

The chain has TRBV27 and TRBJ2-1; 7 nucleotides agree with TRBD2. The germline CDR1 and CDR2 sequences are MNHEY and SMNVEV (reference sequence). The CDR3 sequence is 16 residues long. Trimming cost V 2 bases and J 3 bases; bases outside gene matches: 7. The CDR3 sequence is CASSLGLAVNYNEQFF. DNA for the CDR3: TGTGCCAGCAGTTTAGGGCTAGCGGTGAACTACAATGAGCAGTTCTTC.

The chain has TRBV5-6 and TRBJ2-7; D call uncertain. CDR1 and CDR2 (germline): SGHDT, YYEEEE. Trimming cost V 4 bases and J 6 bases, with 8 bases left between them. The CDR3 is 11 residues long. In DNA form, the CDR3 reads TGTGCCAGCAGCGCCCAAGGCGAGCAGTACTTC. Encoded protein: CASSAQGEQYF. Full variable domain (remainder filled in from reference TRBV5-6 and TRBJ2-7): DAGVTQSPTHLIKTRGQQVTLRCSPKSGHDTVSWYQQALGQGPQFIFQYYEEEERQRGNFPDRFSGHQFPNYSSELNVNALLLGDSALYLCASSAQGEQYFGPGTRLTVT.

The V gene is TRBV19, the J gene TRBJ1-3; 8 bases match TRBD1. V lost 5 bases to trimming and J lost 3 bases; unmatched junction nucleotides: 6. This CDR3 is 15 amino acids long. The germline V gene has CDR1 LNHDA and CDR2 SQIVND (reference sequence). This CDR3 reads CASSVTGADGNTIYF. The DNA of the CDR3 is TGTGCCAGTAGTGTGACAGGGGCTGATGGAAACACCATATATTTT.

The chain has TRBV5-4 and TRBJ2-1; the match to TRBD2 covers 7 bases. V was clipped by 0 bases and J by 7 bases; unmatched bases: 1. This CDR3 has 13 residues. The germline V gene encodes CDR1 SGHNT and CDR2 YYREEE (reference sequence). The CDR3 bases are TGTGCCAGCAGCTTGGAAGCGGGAAATGAGCAGTTCTTC. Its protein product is CASSLEAGNEQFF. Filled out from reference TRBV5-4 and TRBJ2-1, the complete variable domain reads ETGVTQSPTHLIKTRGQQVTLRCSSQSGHNTVSWYQQALGQGPQFIFQYYREEENGRGNFPPRFSGLQFPNYSSELNVNALELDDSALYLCASSLEAGNEQFFGPGTRLTVL.

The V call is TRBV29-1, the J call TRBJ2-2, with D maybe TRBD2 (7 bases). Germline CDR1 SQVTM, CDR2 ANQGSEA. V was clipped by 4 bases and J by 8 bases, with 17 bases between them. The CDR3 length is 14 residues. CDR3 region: CSVALGGALGELFF. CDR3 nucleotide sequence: TGCAGCGTTGCCCTGGGGGGGGCACTGGGGGAGCTGTTTTTT.

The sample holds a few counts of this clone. CDR3 sequence: CASSRLTSGGARAYEQYF. CDR3 bases: TGTGCCAGCAGCCGACTAACTAGCGGGGGGGCCCGCGCCTACGAGCAGTACTTC. The V gene is TRBV13, the J gene TRBJ2-7, with TRBD2 identical over 13 bases. Germline V gene sequence: CDR1 PRHDT, CDR2 FYEKMQ (reference sequence). This CDR3 region has 18 residues. The trim removed 5 bases at V and 2 bases at J, leaving 12 bases unmatched. Filled out from reference TRBV13 and TRBJ2-7, the complete variable domain reads AAGVIQSPRHLIKEKRETATLKCYPIPRHDTVYWYQQGPGQDPQFLISFYEKMQSDKGSIPDRFSAQQFSDYHSELNMSSLELGDSALYFCASSRLTSGGARAYEQYFGPGTRLTVT.